The 3 T cell receptor beta chains below all came from one sample that was sequenced in a study of CD4 T cells in relation to SARS-CoV-2 and coronaviruses. CD4+ T cells from unexposed donors were obtained before the COVID-19 pandemic (2011-2018). Measured with immunoSEQ multiplex PCR; TCRdb has only the in-frame clones, and not every one. The sample consists of about 65,000 clones, 87% of them appearing once. The sequenced sample was memory CD4+ T cells from PBMCs. The receptor set was obtained from a human donor in good health.

This clone was seen only once. The chain is built from TRBV5-1 and TRBJ1-4, with 9 nucleotides matching TRBD1. CDR3 length: 17 amino acids. The V segment lost 1 base and the J segment 1 base; nucleotides outside the gene matches: 5. CDR1 is SGHRS, CDR2 YFSETQ, per germline. The CDR3 DNA sequence: TGCGCCAGCAGCTTGCTGACAGGGGGTGGAACTAATGAAAAACTGTTTTTT. This sequence encodes CASSLLTGGGTNEKLFF.

Only one count was recorded for this clone. The chain recombines TRBV5-1 with TRBJ1-2; D is undetermined. Trimming left V 0 bases short and J 0 bases short, with 6 bases between. Germline lookup yields CDR1 SGHRS and CDR2 YFSETQ. This CDR3 has 14 amino acids. CDR3 nucleotide sequence: TGCGCCAGCAGCTTGGACACAACTAACTATGGCTACACCTTC. Translating gives CASSLDTTNYGYTF. Supplemented by reference TRBV5-1 and TRBJ1-2, the full variable domain reads KAGVTQTPRYLIKTRGQQVTLSCSPISGHRSVSWYQQTPGQGLQFLFEYFSETQRNKGNFPGRFSGRQFSNSRSEMNVSTLELGDSALYLCASSLDTTNYGYTFGSGTRLTVV.

The chain joins TRBV7-9 to TRBJ1-2, with a weak D call TRBD1 (6 bases). The ends were cut back, 5 bases at V and 3 bases at J, with 13 bases in the middle. This CDR3 has 14 amino acids. Germline assignment: CDR1 SEHNR and CDR2 FQNEAQ (reference sequence). The CDR3 nucleotides are TGTGCCAGCAGCGGAGGGGGGGCCTACTATGGCTACACCTTC. It encodes CASSGGGAYYGYTF.